This T cell receptor (beta chain) was identified in a study of early T cells in non-severe SARS-CoV-2 infection. Study details: The authors sequenced bulk RNA from unsorted whole blood, leaving chains unpaired.

The CDR3 is 12 amino acids. The ends were cut back, 6 bases at V and 0 bases at J, with 8 bases in the middle. The V gene's germline CDR1 is SQVTM and CDR2 ANQGSEA. In TCRdb, the 5' RACE reads were re-called with MiXCR into one record per CDR3 protein. Among around 81,000 distinct CDR3 sequences listed, 14% to 15% were seen once. The receptor's source is an adult who was a healthcare worker with PCR-confirmed SARS-CoV-2 infection or an uninfected control (not recorded which). The chain has TRBV29-1 and TRBJ1-1, with a weak D call TRBD1 (5 bases). Sequenced sample: whole blood. The CDR3 loop reads CSVDIMNTEAFF. The DNA for the CDR3 is TGCAGCGTGGACATTATGAACACTGAAGCTTTCTTT.